Following are 5 T cell receptor beta chains from one sample sequenced in a study of CD8 T cells in ankylosing spondylitis. Whole-study findings and limits: What appeared characteristic of ankylosing spondylitis blood was a TCR beta motif of fewer than ten highly homologous variants.

Their recognized antigens are unknown. TCRdb itself ran the 5' RACE reads through MiXCR, one entry per CDR3 protein. The data contain a few hundred thousand distinct CDR3 sequences, about 13% of them seen just once; the ten biggest clones take up approximately 6.3%. The material sequenced was blood, either unsorted or a sorted T cell fraction (not recorded which). The receptors were gathered from a male donor with ankylosing spondylitis.

This sequence joins TRBV12-3 or TRBV12-4 and TRBJ1-5; D gene uncertain. CDR3 size: 12 residues. The V end was cut by 7 bases, the J end by 8 bases, with 12 bases between. The CDR3 here is CASTRGSKPQHF. The CDR3 DNA is TGTGCCAGCACCCGTGGGTCGAAGCCCCAGCATTTT.

This clonotype came up a few times. The rearrangement uses TRBV5-1 and TRBJ2-5; 7 nucleotides match TRBD1. The J segment lost 2 bases and the V segment lost 0 bases, leaving 4 bases of the junction unmatched. The CDR3 is 15 amino acids. CDR1 is SGHRS and CDR2 is YFSETQ in the germline V gene. DNA of the CDR3: TGCGCCAGCAGCTTGGCGCAGGGGGTACAAGAGACCCAGTACTTC. As protein: CASSLAQGVQETQYF.

This clonotype appeared a few times. The chain employs TRBV20-1 and TRBJ2-3; 12 bases are a match to TRBD2. Germline V gene lookup returns CDR1 DFQATT and CDR2 SNEGSKA (reference sequence). The J segment lost 2 bases and the V segment lost 5 bases, leaving 2 bases of the junction unmatched. The CDR3 contains 14 residues. CDR3 bases: TGCAGTGCTCTAGCGGGAGGGGCCACAGATACGCAGTATTTT. Translating gives CSALAGGATDTQYF.

The chain uses TRBV7-8 and TRBJ2-7; D could derive from TRBD1 or TRBD2 (5 bases each). CDR3 length equals 15 residues. Trimming removed 1 base from V and 3 bases from J, with 13 bases in between. Germline-derived CDR1 and CDR2 are SGHVS and FQNEAQ. DNA of the CDR3: TGTGCCAGCAGCTTAGGACCGGGACCGAACTACGAGCAGTACGTC. Its translation is CASSLGPGPNYEQYV.

The V gene is TRBV14, the J gene TRBJ2-1; tentative D call: TRBD2 (6 bases). Germline loops: CDR1 SGHDN, CDR2 FVKESK. CDR3 size: 14 residues. Trimming cost V 0 bases and J 6 bases, with 9 bases left between them. The CDR3 DNA is TGTGCCAGCAGCCAAGAGGGGGGTCTCAATGAGCAGTTCTTC. This translates into CASSQEGGLNEQFF. The variable domain in full, completed from reference TRBV14 and TRBJ2-1, reads EAGVTQFPSHSVIEKGQTVTLRCDPISGHDNLYWYRRVMGKEIKFLLHFVKESKQDESGMPNNRFLAERTGGTYSTLKVQPAELEDSGVYFCASSQEGGLNEQFFGPGTRLTVL.